Below, 18 T cell receptor beta chains from the same sample are listed, as sequenced in a study of T cells after yellow fever vaccination. TCRdb recomputed calls from the 5' RACE reads with MiXCR, one row per CDR3 protein. The sample carries tens of thousands of distinct CDR3 sequences, about 6% recorded once. Sequencing used CD4+ T cells sorted from PBMCs, obtained roughly 15 days after the first yellow fever vaccination. Every receptor here comes from a man between 18 and 29 years old who received the YFV17D yellow fever vaccine.

This clonotype was seen at least ten times. The chain combines TRBV7-8 with TRBJ1-2, with 9 bases lining up with TRBD1. After removal of 4 bases from V and 4 bases from J, the junction contained 4 bases not matched to a gene. CDR1 and CDR2 (germline): SGHVS, FQNEAQ. This CDR3 region has 14 residues. This chain's CDR3 is CASSSGQGPYGYTF. The CDR3 DNA reads as TGTGCCAGCAGCTCGGGACAGGGCCCCTATGGCTACACCTTC.

This clonotype was seen repeatedly, ten times or more. This chain uses TRBV4-2 with TRBJ2-3; tentative D call: TRBD2 (7 bases). The V gene's germline CDR1 is LGHNA and CDR2 YNFKEQ. The CDR3 sequence is 17 residues long. The ends were cut back, 6 bases at V and 4 bases at J, with 23 bases in the middle. CDR3 protein: CASSPITRGGAPDTQYF. The CDR3 nucleotides are TGTGCCAGCAGTCCAATCACTAGGGGGGGGGCCCCAGATACGCAGTATTTT.

The chain carries TRBV5-4 and TRBJ1-2; 8 positions agree with TRBD1. The V and J ends lost 5 bases and 4 bases, in that order; junction bases with no gene match: 10. From germline, CDR1 is SGHNT and CDR2 YYREEE (reference sequence). The CDR3 consists of 15 residues. This CDR3 is CASSTDRGGGYGYTF. The CDR3 DNA reads TGTGCCAGCAGTACCGACAGGGGAGGTGGCTATGGCTACACCTTC. The complete variable domain, with remaining parts taken from reference TRBV5-4 and TRBJ1-2, reads ETGVTQSPTHLIKTRGQQVTLRCSSQSGHNTVSWYQQALGQGPQFIFQYYREEENGRGNFPPRFSGLQFPNYSSELNVNALELDDSALYLCASSTDRGGGYGYTFGSGTRLTVV.

In its sample, this clonotype was seen many times. V and J are TRBV5-1 and TRBJ2-3, with D possibly being TRBD1 or TRBD2 (5 bases each). Deletions cut 2 bases from V and 4 bases from J, with 20 bases between. Germline values: CDR1 SGHRS, CDR2 YFSETQ. This CDR3 is 17 amino acids long. CDR3 loop: CASSFPPGTQGADTQYF. The CDR3 DNA reads TGCGCCAGCAGCTTCCCCCCCGGGACGCAAGGGGCAGATACGCAGTATTTT. The full variable domain, rest sourced from reference TRBV5-1 and TRBJ2-3, is KAGVTQTPRYLIKTRGQQVTLSCSPISGHRSVSWYQQTPGQGLQFLFEYFSETQRNKGNFPGRFSGRQFSNSRSEMNVSTLELGDSALYLCASSFPPGTQGADTQYFGPGTRLTVL.

As regards this clonotype: With a much larger clone just one base away, this may be a read error. V usage is TRBV7-2 and J usage is TRBJ2-2; TRBD2 aligns across 8 bases. The CDR3 sequence is 14 residues long. The ends lost 4 bases at V and 4 bases at J; junction bases unmatched: 2. CDR1 SGHTA and CDR2 FQGNSA come from the germline V gene. The CDR3: CASSSGLATGELFF. The CDR3 nucleotides read TGTGCCAGCAGCTCAGGACTAGCCACCGGGGAGCTGTTTTTT.

Only a few counts were recorded for this clonotype. The chain joins TRBV24-1 to TRBJ1-1; 8 bases align to TRBD1. Germline V gene lookup returns CDR1 KGHDR and CDR2 SFDVKD. J was trimmed by 8 bases and V by 4 bases; bases with no gene match: 14. The CDR3 length is 16 residues. CDR3 sequence (DNA): TGTGCCACCAGTGAACGTCAGGGGGCTCCCCAGCGAGAAGCTTTCTTT. This encodes CATSERQGAPQREAFF.

The sample holds many counts of this clonotype. The gene calls are TRBV4-2 and TRBJ1-2, with 7 nucleotides matching TRBD1. The CDR3 runs to 16 residues. J gave up 0 bases and V 4 bases, and 8 bases lay outside the gene matches. CDR1 and CDR2 from the germline V gene are LGHNA and YNFKEQ. CDR3 bases: TGTGCCAGCAGCCCCCTGGACAGGAGAACTAACTATGGCTACACCTTC. It translates to CASSPLDRRTNYGYTF.

This clonotype was detected ten times or more. The chain is built from TRBV29-1 and TRBJ1-1; D is possibly TRBD1 (5 bases). Trimming removed 4 bases at V and 4 bases at J, with 10 bases between. CDR3 length: 12 amino acids. Per germline, CDR1 SQVTM and CDR2 ANQGSEA. The CDR3 bases are TGCAGCGTTGCAACAGGTCGCACTGAAGCTTTCTTT. Translated, it gives CSVATGRTEAFF.

To note about this clonotype: One base away lies a much larger clone, so this may be a sequencing read error. This chain joins TRBV14 and TRBJ2-1, with a weak D call TRBD2 (5 bases). The germline V gene encodes CDR1 SGHDN and CDR2 FVKESK. The length of the CDR3 is 17 residues. The V end was cut by 5 bases, the J end by 13 bases, with 30 bases between. The CDR3 bases are TGTGCCAGCAGCTCGTTCCTGCGGAGGACGATCCGTACTACTCAGTTCTTC. This sequence encodes CASSSFLRRTIRTTQFF.

Ten or more counts support this clonotype. The V and J genes are TRBV6-2 or TRBV6-3 and TRBJ1-1; D not certain. Germline values: CDR1 MNHEY, CDR2 SVGEGT. V shed 6 bases and J shed 7 bases, with 18 bases lying between them. The CDR3 runs to 14 residues. The CDR3 sequence is CASSHALFRGEAFF. CDR3 nucleotides: TGTGCCAGCAGCCATGCCTTGTTCAGAGGTGAAGCTTTCTTT.

There are many counts of this clonotype. The chain uses TRBV28 and TRBJ2-1; D unclear. Deletions cut 3 bases from V and 4 bases from J, with 13 bases between. This CDR3 has 15 amino acids. Germline loops: CDR1 MDHEN, CDR2 SYDVKM. DNA for the CDR3: TGTGCCAGCAGTTTCTCGCTGGCCCTTTACAATGAGCAGTTCTTC. Protein product: CASSFSLALYNEQFF.

This clonotype occurred many times. This chain joins TRBV9 and TRBJ2-3; 8 bases line up with TRBD2. The CDR3 has 16 residues. J was trimmed by 5 bases and V by 0 bases; bases with no gene match: 8. In germline, CDR1 is SGDLS, CDR2 YYNGEE. The CDR3 nucleotides read TGTGCCAGCAGCGTAGTCGGGGGGGCCGGAGTAGATACGCAGTATTTT. It is translated as CASSVVGGAGVDTQYF.

This clonotype was detected only a few times. The chain uses TRBV6-5 and TRBJ1-1, with 7 bases fitting TRBD1. The CDR3 covers 17 residues. Germline V lookup: CDR1 MNHEY, CDR2 SVGAGI. Unmatched junction bases numbered 13, after V lost 4 bases and J lost 2 bases. As DNA, the CDR3 is TGTGCCAGCAGTTCCACAGGGGTGCTGGGGGGAAACACTGAAGCTTTCTTT. Encoded protein: CASSSTGVLGGNTEAFF.

This clonotype appeared many times. This sequence joins TRBV5-1 and TRBJ2-7; D unclear. Trimming pared 4 bases from V and 2 bases from J, leaving 13 bases between. The CDR3 is 14 residues long. Looked up from germline, CDR1 is SGHRS and CDR2 is YFSETQ. CDR3 nucleotides: TGCGCCAGCAGCCCCGGTCGATTCCCCTACGAGCAGTACGTC. It translates to CASSPGRFPYEQYV.

The gene calls are TRBV7-8 and TRBJ2-5; D gene unclear. The ends were cut back, 5 bases at V and 2 bases at J, with 12 bases in the middle. Germline V CDR1 and CDR2: SGHVS, FQNEAQ. The CDR3 contains 14 residues. CDR3 loop: CASSPDGRQETQYF. The CDR3 DNA follows: TGTGCCAGCAGCCCCGACGGAAGACAAGAGACCCAGTACTTC.

The V and J genes are TRBV12-2 and TRBJ2-3. TRBV12-2 is deemed a pseudogene. This CDR3 has 15 amino acids. The CDR3 loop reads CASRLEGLCTDTQYF. In DNA, the CDR3 is TGTGCAAGTCGCTTAGAAGGCCTCTGCACAGATACGCAGTATTTT.

V and J are TRBV5-4 and TRBJ2-1; no reliable D call. This CDR3 is 16 amino acids long. V was pared by 1 base and J by 3 bases, with 14 bases between. CDR1 SGHNT and CDR2 YYREEE come from the germline V gene (reference sequence). CDR3 amino acids: CASSLLQPLNYNEQFF. The CDR3 nucleotides read TGTGCCAGCAGCTTGCTCCAACCCCTCAACTACAATGAGCAGTTCTTC.

Ten or more counts support this clonotype. CDR3 nucleotide sequence: TGCGCCAGCAGCATTGGGACAGGGGAAACTGAAGCTTTCTTT. It translates to CASSIGTGETEAFF. The chain is built from TRBV5-1 and TRBJ1-1, with 10 bases fitting TRBD1. Trimming removed 4 bases from V and 5 bases from J; junction bases left unmatched: 5. The CDR3 contains 14 residues. Per germline, CDR1 SGHRS and CDR2 YFSETQ.